This is a list of T cell receptor beta chains from one sample in a study of OX40 agonist ivuxolimab in advanced cancers. Libraries were prepared by immunoSEQ multiplex PCR; TCRdb keeps only in-frame clonotypes and omits some of them. Here the sample spans tens of thousands of clones, about 92% being singletons. Here the sequenced sample was CD4+ or CD8+ T cells sorted from blood, taken in a trial of the OX40 agonist ivuxolimab. The receptors originated from an adult with an advanced solid tumor such as melanoma, head and neck, liver or kidney cancer. CDR3s include the opening cysteine and the closing phenylalanine or tryptophan. The D gene is left open where the match is weak. The size of a clone is reported for some rows only, either as once, few or many, or as a class for expanded clones.

>TRBV29-1|TRBJ2-1|-|-
CSVEEGKGQFF
TGCAGCGTTGAAGAAGGGAAAGGGCAGTTCTTC
>TRBV11-2|TRBJ2-6|-|-
CASSVDTRANVLTF
TGTGCCAGCAGTGTGGACACGAGGGCCAACGTCCTGACTTTC
>TRBV30|TRBJ1-5|-|-
CAWSRTENQPQHF
TGTGCCTGGAGTCGGACCGAAAATCAGCCCCAGCATTTT
>TRBV5-1|TRBJ1-1|-|once
CASSLGQGMNTEAFF
TGCGCCAGCAGCTTGGGCCAGGGGATGAACACTGAAGCTTTCTTT
>TRBV7-3|TRBJ2-3|TRBD2|once
CASSSNPPSGRADTQYF
TGTGCCAGCAGCTCAAACCCGCCTAGCGGGAGGGCAGATACGCAGTATTTT
>TRBV19|TRBJ1-1|-|-
CASSTQMNTEAFF
TGTGCCAGTAGTACGCAAATGAACACTGAAGCTTTCTTT
>TRBV5-4|TRBJ1-2|TRBD1|-
CASSPRTGLYGYTF
TGTGCCAGCAGCCCGCGGACAGGGCTCTATGGCTACACCTTC
>TRBV7-7|TRBJ1-1|-|-
CASSLSLADTEAFF
TGTGCCAGCAGCTTATCTTTGGCCGACACTGAAGCTTTCTTT
>TRBV15|TRBJ2-7|-|-
CATSRDRDEQYF
TGTGCCACCAGCAGAGATCGGGACGAGCAGTACTTC
>TRBV5-1|TRBJ2-3|-|-
CASSLGGSRPVGDTQYF
TGCGCCAGCAGCTTGGGGGGCAGCCGCCCCGTGGGGGATACGCAGTATTTT
>TRBV5-1|TRBJ2-7|-|once
CASSLSSDRLSEQYF
TGCGCCAGCAGCTTGAGTTCTGACAGACTGTCCGAGCAGTACTTC
>TRBV7-8|TRBJ1-3|-|-
CASSLARGNTIYF
TGTGCCAGCAGCTTAGCACGGGGAAACACCATATATTTT
>TRBV5-4|TRBJ1-4|-|-
CASSPAATNEKLFF
TGTGCCAGCTCCCCAGCTGCAACTAATGAAAAACTGTTTTTT
>TRBV2|TRBJ1-6|-|-
CASSVFRGNSPLHF
TGTGCCAGCAGTGTGTTCAGGGGAAATTCACCCCTCCACTTT
>TRBV28|TRBJ1-1|TRBD1|-
CASSDRGKSTEAFF
TGTGCCAGCAGTGACAGGGGGAAGAGCACTGAAGCTTTCTTT
>TRBV29-1|TRBJ1-1|-|few
CSVKQGFLAEAFF
TGCAGCGTAAAACAGGGTTTTTTGGCTGAAGCTTTCTTT
>TRBV19|TRBJ2-7|TRBD1|-
CASSRRQGRYEQYF
TGTGCCAGTAGTAGGCGACAGGGACGCTACGAGCAGTACTTC
>TRBV9|TRBJ2-7|-|-
CASSSLPANTAEQYF
TGTGCCAGCAGCTCACTCCCAGCCAATACCGCCGAGCAGTACTTC
>TRBV2|TRBJ1-2|-|-
CASKDVGVDGYTF
TGTGCCAGCAAAGATGTCGGGGTGGATGGCTACACCTTC
>TRBV28|TRBJ2-1|TRBD2|-
CASSSWTSGSRNEQFF
TGTGCCAGCAGCTCCTGGACTAGCGGGAGTCGGAATGAGCAGTTCTTC
>TRBV6-6|TRBJ2-2|TRBD1|-
CASRQGRIGELFF
TGTGCCAGCCGACAGGGTAGAATAGGGGAGCTGTTTTTT
>TRBV5-1|TRBJ1-3|-|-
CASSLDGNTIYF
TGCGCCAGCAGCTTGGATGGAAACACCATATATTTT
>TRBV5-8|TRBJ1-6|-|once
CASSLVGAGNSPLHF
TGTGCCAGCAGCTTGGTAGGGGCCGGGAATTCACCCCTCCACTTT
>TRBV27|TRBJ1-4|TRBD1|-
CASSLFPPTGGEKLFF
TGTGCCAGCAGTTTATTCCCCCCGACAGGGGGTGAAAAACTGTTTTTT
>TRBV5-4|TRBJ2-3|-|-
CASSLAGVRDTQYF
TGTGCCAGCAGCTTGGCCGGGGTGAGGGATACGCAGTATTTT
>TRBV6-1|TRBJ2-6|-|-
CASRTGANVLTF
TGTGCCAGCAGAACTGGGGCCAACGTCCTGACTTTC
>TRBV6-1|TRBJ2-1|-|-
CASRAPPNEQFF
TGTGCCAGCAGGGCCCCGCCTAATGAGCAGTTCTTC
>TRBV19|TRBJ2-7|-|-
CASRGRDWGSYEQYF
TGTGCCAGTAGGGGACGCGATTGGGGTTCCTACGAGCAGTACTTC
>TRBV5-1|TRBJ1-1|TRBD1|-
CASSLGTGGPGNTEAFF
TGCGCCAGCAGCTTGGGGACAGGGGGCCCTGGGAACACTGAAGCTTTCTTT
>TRBV5-1|TRBJ2-2|-|-
CASSLAAATGELFF
TGCGCCAGCAGCTTGGCGGCAGCGACCGGGGAGCTGTTTTTT
>TRBV11-3|TRBJ2-1|-|-
CASSPQQGNSRNEQFF
TGTGCCAGCAGCCCCCAACAGGGAAATTCCCGTAATGAGCAGTTCTTC
>TRBV5-1|TRBJ2-1|-|-
CASSLAGGRGGYNEQFF
TGCGCCAGCAGCTTGGCAGGGGGCAGGGGAGGGTACAATGAGCAGTTCTTC
>TRBV4-2|TRBJ2-2|TRBD2|-
CASSQDILAGSGDTGELFF
TGTGCCAGCAGCCAAGATATACTAGCGGGATCAGGAGACACCGGGGAGCTGTTTTTT
>TRBV19|TRBJ1-2|-|-
CASSTTEARSYGYTF
TGTGCCAGTAGCACGACAGAGGCTAGGAGCTATGGCTACACCTTC
>TRBV19|TRBJ2-6|-|-
CASSIAQPGANVLTF
TGTGCCAGTAGTATAGCACAGCCTGGGGCCAACGTCCTGACTTTC
>TRBV5-8|TRBJ2-7|-|-
CASSLVYEQYF
TGTGCCAGCAGCTTGGTCTACGAGCAGTACTTC
>TRBV2|TRBJ2-3|-|-
CASSVVGSTDTQYF
TGTGCCAGCAGTGTTGTAGGGTCCACAGATACGCAGTATTTT
>TRBV7-2|TRBJ2-5|TRBD2|-
CASSYSGDQETQYF
TGTGCCAGCAGCTATAGCGGGGACCAAGAGACCCAGTACTTC
>TRBV2|TRBJ2-5|-|-
CASTQTRQTRETQYF
TGTGCCAGCACTCAGACTAGACAAACTCGGGAGACCCAGTACTTC
>TRBV10-3|TRBJ2-3|-|-
CAISASAKQYF
TGTGCCATCAGTGCGTCAGCCAAGCAGTATTTT
>TRBV11-2|TRBJ2-7|-|-
CASSLRDGKYEQYF
TGTGCCAGCAGCTTAAGGGACGGAAAATACGAGCAGTACTTC
>TRBV7-2|TRBJ2-5|-|-
CASSFQGLGETQYF
TGTGCCAGCAGCTTTCAAGGGCTGGGAGAGACCCAGTACTTC
>TRBV7-2|TRBJ2-1|-|-
CASSVERLVGNEQFF
TGTGCCAGCAGCGTAGAGAGATTAGTCGGCAATGAGCAGTTCTTC
>TRBV5-1|TRBJ2-3|-|-
CASSITGDSTDTQYF
TGCGCCAGCAGTATTACGGGAGATAGTACAGATACGCAGTATTTT
>TRBV7-8|TRBJ1-1|TRBD1|-
CASTQDRDTEAFF
TGTGCCAGCACCCAGGACAGGGACACTGAAGCTTTCTTT
>TRBV6-4|TRBJ2-5|TRBD1|-
CASRGDRGRETQYF
TGTGCCAGCAGGGGGGACAGGGGGAGGGAGACCCAGTACTTC
>TRBV5-4|TRBJ2-2|TRBD2|-
CASSLAASGSVVGELFF
TGTGCCAGCAGCTTGGCGGCCAGCGGGAGTGTGGTTGGGGAGCTGTTTTTT
>TRBV19|TRBJ2-5|TRBD2|-
CASSIGRLAGGSETQYF
TGTGCCAGTAGTATAGGGAGACTAGCGGGGGGCTCGGAGACCCAGTACTTC
>TRBV19|TRBJ2-7|TRBD2|-
CASSITSVSYEQYF
TGTGCCAGTAGTATTACTAGCGTATCCTACGAGCAGTACTTC
>TRBV7-9|TRBJ2-3|-|-
CASSLESRTDTQYF
TGTGCCAGCAGCTTAGAGTCCCGCACAGATACGCAGTATTTT
>TRBV25-1|TRBJ2-1|TRBD2|-
CASSTRPSGNNEQFF
TGTGCCAGCAGTACTCGTCCTAGCGGCAACAATGAGCAGTTCTTC
>TRBV6-5|TRBJ1-2|-|-
CASAIGGGSSYTF
TGTGCCAGCGCGATTGGAGGGGGGTCTAGCTACACCTTC
>TRBV5-4|TRBJ2-7|TRBD1|-
CASSQTGVGEQYF
TGTGCCAGCAGCCAAACAGGGGTGGGGGAGCAGTACTTC
>TRBV11-2|TRBJ2-1|-|few
CASSRIRDYNEQFF
TGTGCCAGCAGCAGAATCAGGGATTACAATGAGCAGTTCTTC